A selection of T cell receptor beta chains follows, all from one sample in a study of cytomegalovirus exposure and HLA in healthy donors. Profiled with immunoSEQ multiplex PCR; TCRdb holds only in-frame clones, not every one. The sample holds about 190,000 clones; about 90% are singletons and the top ten take 1% to 1.5%. Input material: PBMCs. The source is a man aged 25 to 40 in good health and CMV-seronegative. Each CDR3 is given without its conserved first and last residue. The order of the fields is V gene, J gene, CDR3 protein.

TRBV7-8	TRBJ2-1	ASNYVSGGYNEQF
TRBV23-1	TRBJ2-7	ASRRDEQY
TRBV6-1	TRBJ1-5	ASSELQLNQPQH
TRBV5-1	TRBJ2-3	ASSLFSDRGFADTQY
TRBV18	TRBJ1-5	ASSPTYGQGNQPQH
TRBV5-6	TRBJ1-2	ASSKTGYGYT
TRBV6-6	TRBJ1-2	ASSRITGRGEGYT
TRBV10-1	TRBJ2-7	ASSSDRGLYEQY
TRBV4-1	TRBJ2-1	ASSQDRISSGGVYNEQF
TRBV28	TRBJ1-1	ASDDNLNTEAF
TRBV20-1	TRBJ2-7	SASNYEQY
TRBV28	TRBJ2-7	ASSFFGQKLYEQY
TRBV23-1	TRBJ2-5	ASSQKDPGKYRETQY
TRBV5-4	TRBJ1-4	ASSVDSSNEKLF
TRBV18	TRBJ1-2	ASSRSTGNDYGYT
TRBV19	TRBJ2-1	ASSVTHDNEQF
TRBV6-1	TRBJ1-5	ASSENRVGNQPQH
TRBV7-8	TRBJ2-1	ASSLATGNSYNEQF
TRBV9	TRBJ2-5	ASSVGQGETQY
TRBV7-8	-	ASSTRTAYEQY
TRBV6-4	TRBJ1-2	ASRPGQGYYGYT
TRBV6-6	TRBJ2-5	ASSNLGQGAGETQY
TRBV11-2	TRBJ2-5	ASSLVWLAGRGTQY
TRBV7-9	TRBJ2-3	ASSQVTGATNTQY
TRBV10-1	TRBJ2-1	ASSEAYPPCWQF
TRBV5-1	TRBJ2-3	ASSISTSSDTQY
TRBV5-4	TRBJ2-3	ASSLAPNIAGGTDTQY
TRBV6-1	TRBJ1-2	ASRNGLDYGYT
TRBV19	TRBJ1-4	ASSWQGADEKLF
TRBV27	TRBJ2-7	ASSSLSTGNSYEQY
TRBV27	TRBJ2-2	ASSPSISGELF
TRBV4-2	TRBJ1-5	ASSQGVSGAFSNQPQH
TRBV18	TRBJ2-3	ASSPSRGNTDTQY
TRBV4-1	TRBJ2-7	ASRYLAGGSYEQY
TRBV5-1	TRBJ2-6	ASSSTTGGGNVLT
TRBV29-1	TRBJ2-1	SVDFAGQKF
TRBV9	TRBJ2-6	ASSVGHSSGANVLT
TRBV13	TRBJ2-1	ASSLVQREGVEQF
TRBV5-6	TRBJ2-5	ASTLIGTSPLLQY
TRBV7-9	TRBJ2-2	ASSLSFSNTGELF
TRBV5-6	TRBJ1-1	ASSPGIGRVNTEAF
TRBV30	TRBJ1-4	AWSEYRDGKLF
TRBV6-1	TRBJ2-2	ASSEFPDRYTGELF
TRBV5-1	TRBJ1-6	ASSLAMAGAYNSPLH
TRBV2	TRBJ1-2	ASSELGVGYT
TRBV5-1	TRBJ1-1	ASRFGSGGENTEAF
TRBV19	TRBJ1-4	ASRDGQPNNEKLF
TRBV9	TRBJ1-1	ASSSVGQGKAF
TRBV27	TRBJ2-1	ASSPQGTRWF
TRBV7-2	TRBJ1-2	ASSRREAGTGASGYT
TRBV7-9	TRBJ1-1	ASSSESITEAF
TRBV19	TRBJ1-1	AIQEVGRAEAF
TRBV11-2	TRBJ1-1	ASNTGGGRAF
TRBV7-2	TRBJ2-2	ASSALTSGRGGELF
TRBV15	TRBJ2-3	ATSKDPLGLAGSADTQY
TRBV5-1	TRBJ1-4	ASSLGGQGFEKLF